Below are 5 T cell receptor beta chains sequenced from a single sample in a study of Ad26.COV2.S vaccination and SARS-CoV-2 variants. Sequencing used immunoSEQ multiplex PCR; TCRdb keeps in-frame clones, though not all of them. The profile shows roughly 700,000 clones, 89% of them singletons. Treatment reported: some 20 received Ad26.COV2.S at low or high dose, single or two shots; about five received placebo; per-sample allocation not given. Following the first vaccine or placebo injection, samples were taken on day 63. This specimen consisted of peripheral blood, obtained in a trial of Ad26.COV2.S vaccine versus placebo. The source is a person aged 18-65 years who received the Ad26.COV2.S COVID-19 vaccine or a placebo.

The J gene is TRBJ2-1, the V gene TRBV11-3, with TRBD2 as a possible D gene (6 bases). This CDR3 contains 14 residues. The V and J ends lost 5 bases and 3 bases respectively, with 11 bases between them. The germline gives CDR1 SGHNT, CDR2 YENEEA. The CDR3 DNA is TGTGCCAGCAGCGGGAGCGGGTTCTACAATGAGCAGTTCTTC. This sequence encodes CASSGSGFYNEQFF.

This chain links TRBV4-1 with TRBJ1-2; the match to TRBD1 covers 8 bases. Germline CDR1 reads MGHRA; CDR2 reads YSYEKL. The CDR3 extends over 14 amino acids. J was trimmed by 10 bases and V by 4 bases; bases with no gene match: 11. CDR3 sequence (DNA): TGCGCCAGCAGCCCCTCCCGGACAGGGTTTGACTACACCTTC. As protein: CASSPSRTGFDYTF.

DNA for the CDR3: TGTGCCTGTGAGACGGCCCATAATGAAAAACTGTTTTTT. Its translation: CACETAHNEKLFF. The rearrangement uses TRBV30 and TRBJ1-4; no definite D call. In germline, CDR1 is GTSNPN, CDR2 SVGIG (reference sequence). This CDR3 is built from 13 residues. V was cut by 6 bases and J by 4 bases, with 12 bases left in between. Filled out from reference TRBV30 and TRBJ1-4, the complete variable domain reads SQTIHQWPATLVQPVGSPLSLECTVEGTSNPNLYWYRQAAGRGLQLLFYSVGIGQISSEVPQNLSASRPQDRQFILSSKKLLLSDSGFYLCACETAHNEKLFFGSGTQLSVL.

V usage is TRBV6-5 and J usage is TRBJ1-2; 7 bases agree with TRBD1. The CDR3 contains 16 residues. Germline values: CDR1 MNHEY, CDR2 SVGAGI. The V gene end was trimmed by 0 bases and the J gene end by 5 bases; junction bases not matched to a gene: 9. The CDR3 DNA follows: TGTGCCAGCAGTTACTCTGGGTCAGGGGGAGGTTATGGCTACACCTTC. This sequence encodes CASSYSGSGGGYGYTF.

The genes are TRBV7-9 and TRBJ2-3; 10 bases match TRBD2. Losses at the gene ends were 5 bases for V and 5 bases for J; bases not matched to a gene: 10. The CDR3 totals 16 residues. Per the germline V gene, CDR1 is SEHNR and CDR2 is FQNEAQ (reference sequence). The CDR3 sequence is CASSTETSGTGDTQYF. As DNA, the CDR3 is TGTGCCAGCAGCACCGAAACTAGCGGGACGGGAGATACGCAGTATTTT. Filled out from reference TRBV7-9 and TRBJ2-3, the complete variable domain reads DTGVSQNPRHKITKRGQNVTFRCDPISEHNRLYWYRQTLGQGPEFLTYFQNEAQLEKSRLLSDRFSAERPKGSFSTLEIQRTEQGDSAMYLCASSTETSGTGDTQYFGPGTRLTVL.